Listed below are T cell receptor beta chains from one sample, sequenced in a study of T cells in localized non-small cell lung cancer. The protocol was immunoSEQ multiplex PCR, while the TCRdb copy is restricted to in-frame clones and leaves out a portion. The profile covers about 70,000 clones, with 85% to 90% appearing a single time and about a fifth taken by the ten largest. This specimen was peripheral blood, taken before any cancer treatment. The source is a male donor aged 60 or over with stage III squamous cell lung carcinoma. Both conserved end residues are trimmed from each CDR3. The order of the fields is J gene, clone size, V gene, CDR3 protein. The size entry is marked missing in some rows and otherwise reads once, few, many or a size class.

TRBJ2-2 | once | TRBV4-2 | ASSELQGETGELF
TRBJ1-1 | - | TRBV4-1 | ASSQRQGMDTEAF
TRBJ1-4 | - | TRBV5-1 | ASSDPQGANEKLF
TRBJ1-2 | - | TRBV29-1 | SGRTEANYGYT
TRBJ2-5 | - | TRBV19 | ASSRTSGGRGETQY
TRBJ2-3 | - | TRBV25-1 | ASSIRGTQY
TRBJ1-1 | - | TRBV5-8 | ASNPRGTPGTEAF
TRBJ2-2 | - | TRBV2 | ASSARGGDTGELF
TRBJ2-3 | - | TRBV4-2 | ASSQTTRTSTDTQY
TRBJ2-1 | - | TRBV7-2 | ASSSQWGGHNEQF
TRBJ2-3 | - | TRBV6-1 | ASSEIPGVGTDTQY
TRBJ2-7 | - | TRBV19 | ASSDTVTSYEQY
TRBJ1-5 | - | TRBV12-5 | ASGLRQSNQPQH
TRBJ1-2 | - | TRBV2 | ASSEALPGSPLGYT
TRBJ1-5 | - | TRBV19 | ASSIRGRETLWGQPQH
TRBJ2-7 | - | TRBV6-6 | ASREWGTGAGEQY
TRBJ2-3 | - | TRBV18 | ASSYRQGDTQY
TRBJ1-3 | - | TRBV13 | ASSLEAGGLGNTIY
TRBJ2-5 | - | TRBV4-1 | ASSQVSAGQETQY
TRBJ2-3 | - | TRBV5-1 | ASSLLGNLGIGWTQY
TRBJ2-7 | - | TRBV7-2 | ASSPTVSYEQY